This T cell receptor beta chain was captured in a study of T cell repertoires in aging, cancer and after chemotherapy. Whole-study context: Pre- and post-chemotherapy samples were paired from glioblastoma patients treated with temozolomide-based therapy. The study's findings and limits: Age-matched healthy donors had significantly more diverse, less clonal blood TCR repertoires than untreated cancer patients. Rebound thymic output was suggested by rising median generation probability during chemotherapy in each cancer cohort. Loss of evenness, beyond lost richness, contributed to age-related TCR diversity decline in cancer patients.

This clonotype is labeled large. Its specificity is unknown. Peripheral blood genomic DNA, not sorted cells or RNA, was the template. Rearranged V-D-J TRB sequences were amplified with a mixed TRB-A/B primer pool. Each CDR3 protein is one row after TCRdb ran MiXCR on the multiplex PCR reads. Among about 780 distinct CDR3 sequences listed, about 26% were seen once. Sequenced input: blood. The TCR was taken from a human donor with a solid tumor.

This CDR3 reads CASSRDRGGNQPQHF. Written as DNA, the CDR3 is TGTGCCAGCAGTCGTGACAGGGGAGGGAATCAGCCCCAGCATTTT. This sequence joins TRBV6-5 and TRBJ1-5; TRBD1 aligns across 8 bases. This CDR3 has 15 residues. Per the germline V gene, CDR1 is MNHEY and CDR2 is SVGAGI. J was trimmed by 4 bases and V by 5 bases; bases with no gene match: 7.